Sequencing of this T cell receptor (beta chain) was carried out in a study of T cells in localized non-small cell lung cancer (dated by TCRdb to 2018 to 2020). Study-level background: The study examined T cell repertoires in a few hundred patients with early-stage NSCLC and compared tumors with uninvolved tumor-adjacent lungs. The cohort consisted of under 300 treatment-naive NSCLC patients whose localized lung tumors had been resected. A mean age of around 66 years was recorded for the NSCLC patients, of whom more than 120 were male and 107 were female.

The junction carries 15 bases between V and J, which are trimmed by 4 bases and 7 bases respectively. Taken from cysteine to phenylalanine, the CDR3 has 14 residues. Left in the record is the CDR3 DNA by itself, 42 bases read in frame from the first base. The germline V gene encodes CDR1 SGDLS and CDR2 YYNGEE. At diagnosis, peripheral blood, uninvolved tumor-adjacent lung and tumor were collected and stored as a combination of fresh-frozen and FFPE material. For TCR repertoire profiling, blood samples were analyzed in the form of peripheral blood mononuclear cells. This clone appeared once. What this receptor recognizes is not known. It has no much larger one-base neighbor in the sample; base qualities were not kept. The study at large found these results: Because multi-region tumor sequencing was not done, intratumor heterogeneity could not be ruled out. Since the design was exploratory, TCR variables were selected using unadjusted p-values with no false-discovery rate correction. Uninvolved tumor-adjacent lung showed the highest T cell clonality, higher than tumor, which suggests more focused antigenic responses in the adjacent lung. A median of roughly 60 of the top 100 tumor clones turned up in the paired uninvolved adjacent lung, and fewer than 35 of those clones also ranked among the top 100 of that same adjacent lung. Higher blood T cell density associated with longer overall survival, while higher adjacent-lung clonality associated with shorter survival.

TCR beta CDR3 regions were sequenced from DNA using the immunoSEQ Assay. The paper's processing steps were these. T cell density was computed as TCR beta template counts normalized to usable DNA estimated by amplifying housekeeping genes. Richness was estimated using the preseqR package, with extrapolation to 400,000 templates for PBMC samples and to 120,000 templates for tissue samples. Clonality was defined by subtracting Pielou's evenness from one. Differential abundance testing on productive amino-acid clonotypes, with a minimum total count of 5 and an alpha of 0.1, was used to identify tissue-enriched TCRs. The Jaccard Index and the Morisita Overlap Index were used to measure how much the repertoires overlapped between compartments. GLIPH clustered TCR beta CDR3s with public tetramer-defined viral CDR3s; viral motifs required at least three viral sequences plus V-gene enrichment. TCRdb obtained this table from immuneACCESS and retained in-frame rearrangements with V and J assigned. These tables miss some clones; where compared with another copy, unresolved V genes account for less than half of the shortfall, and the remainder is unexplained. The V and J calls and clone size are taken from that table; D and trimming were inferred from the DNA. This sample lists around 64,000 clones; around 90% were detected once. The ten largest clones capture less than 25% of the sample.

The sample here was peripheral blood, taken before any cancer treatment. Recombination linked TRBV9 to TRBJ2-1; the D call is tentative, TRBD1 or TRBD2, as each matches 5 bases. This TCR derives from a man aged 35 to 69 with stage I squamous cell lung carcinoma. DNA sequence: TGTGCCAGCAGCCGGGCGCAGGGAGTAAATGAGCAGTTCTTC. The resulting protein is CASSRAQGVNEQFF. Reference TRBV9 and TRBJ2-1 genes cover what lies past the CDR3, so the full variable domain is DSGVTQTPKHLITATGQRVTLRCSPRSGDLSVYWYQQSLDQGLQFLIQYYNGEERAKGNILERFSAQQFPDLHSELNLSSLELGDSALYFCASSRAQGVNEQFFGPGTRLTVL.